This entry lists 26 T cell receptor beta chains sequenced from one sample in a study of blood T cell repertoires in COVID-19. Clones were sequenced by immunoSEQ multiplex PCR, and TCRdb holds only the in-frame ones, with some missing. The data show almost 200,000 clones, with around 90% seen just once and 7.5% to 10% held by the top ten. The sample taken for sequencing was PBMCs or T cells enriched from blood (not recorded which). The receptor set was obtained from a woman aged 18-29 years who had recovered from COVID-19.

V and J are TRBV4-1 and TRBJ2-7; D gene uncertain. V lost 0 bases to trimming and J lost 2 bases, with 8 bases between them. Germline V gives CDR1 MGHRA, CDR2 YSYEKL. The CDR3 has 14 residues. CDR3 sequence: CASSQDHSPYEQYF. The CDR3, as DNA: TGCGCCAGCAGCCAAGACCACAGCCCCTACGAGCAGTACTTC.

This chain uses TRBV28 with TRBJ2-5; maybe TRBD2 (6 bases). Germline assignment: CDR1 MDHEN and CDR2 SYDVKM. Trimming removed 5 bases at V and 3 bases at J, with 19 bases between. This CDR3 is built from 16 residues. The chain's CDR3 is CASSPGDSRGKETQYF. The CDR3 DNA is TGTGCCAGCAGTCCTGGGGACTCCCGGGGGAAAGAGACCCAGTACTTC.

This sequence joins TRBV5-5 and TRBJ1-1, with 9 bases identical to TRBD1. The CDR3 covers 11 residues. The junction had 3 bases not matched to a gene; V was cut back by 9 bases and J by 6 bases. Germline V CDR1 and CDR2: SGHKS, YYEKEE (reference sequence). The chain's CDR3 is CATHRGPEAFF. As DNA, the CDR3 is TGTGCCACCCACAGGGGGCCTGAAGCTTTCTTT.

The chain links TRBV7-8 to TRBJ2-7; maybe TRBD2 (6 bases). The V gene lost 0 bases and the J gene lost 6 bases, with 6 bases spanning the gap. Germline CDR1 and CDR2: SGHVS and FQNEAQ. This CDR3 region has 12 residues. CDR3 nucleotide sequence: TGTGCCAGCAGCTTAGCGGGGGGCGAGCAGTACTTC. This sequence encodes CASSLAGGEQYF.

The chain carries TRBV28 and TRBJ2-1; tentatively, D is TRBD1 (6 bases). The CDR3 has 18 amino acids. Trimming removed 5 bases from V and 0 bases from J, with 20 bases in between. Germline loops: CDR1 MDHEN, CDR2 SYDVKM. The CDR3 sequence: CASSPQGPGLSSYNEQFF. The DNA of the CDR3 is TGTGCCAGCAGTCCACAGGGCCCGGGCCTGAGCTCCTACAATGAGCAGTTCTTC.

This clone was observed once. The chain recombines TRBV28 with TRBJ2-5; maybe TRBD2 (6 bases). The CDR3 contains 14 residues. The V end lost 5 bases, the J end lost 5 bases, and 15 bases lay between the germline ends. From germline, CDR1 is MDHEN and CDR2 SYDVKM. The CDR3 DNA sequence: TGTGCCAGCAGTCTCGAACGGGAGCGGGAGACCCAGTACTTC. Amino acid sequence: CASSLERERETQYF.

The chain combines TRBV5-5 with TRBJ1-5, with 7 bases that match TRBD1. CDR3 length: 15 residues. Germline loops: CDR1 SGHKS, CDR2 YYEKEE (reference sequence). V lost 4 bases and J lost 4; bases outside the gene matches: 8. The CDR3 DNA follows: TGTGCCAGCAGCCCAGACAGGGCCTTGAATCAGCCCCAGCATTTT. This gives the protein CASSPDRALNQPQHF.

This clone appeared a few times. The chain recombines TRBV7-9 with TRBJ2-7, with D possibly TRBD2 on 5 matching bases. The germline V gene has CDR1 SEHNR and CDR2 FQNEAQ (reference sequence). The V gene lost 1 base and the J gene lost 7 bases, with 14 bases spanning the gap. This CDR3 contains 14 residues. CDR3 in amino acids: CASSLGQAPGEQYF. Here the CDR3 DNA reads TGTGCCAGCAGCTTAGGCCAGGCCCCGGGGGAGCAGTACTTC.

The CDR3 reads CASSPGGGVRGNEQFF. The CDR3 DNA follows: TGCGCCAGCAGCCCAGGCGGCGGGGTGCGCGGCAATGAGCAGTTCTTC. The gene calls are TRBV5-1 and TRBJ2-1, with D perhaps matching TRBD2 (6 bases). V was pared by 4 bases and J by 6 bases, with 20 bases between. Germline V gives CDR1 SGHRS, CDR2 YFSETQ. The CDR3 spans 16 residues.

V gene TRBV6-5 combines with J gene TRBJ1-5; D call uncertain. Trimming took off 7 bases at V and 5 bases at J, with 18 bases between the two ends. This CDR3 has 15 residues. The germline V gene has CDR1 MNHEY and CDR2 SVGAGI. CDR3 in DNA: TGTGCCAGCAAACCCTGGCAGGAGGAGGATCAGCCCCAGCATTTT. It encodes CASKPWQEEDQPQHF.

CDR3 amino acids: CATQVIRRGTEAFF. As DNA, the CDR3 is TGTGCCACTCAAGTGATAAGGCGGGGCACTGAAGCTTTCTTT. This rearrangement joins TRBV6-4 to TRBJ1-1; D unclear. The germline V gene has CDR1 MRHNA and CDR2 SNTAGT. The V end was cut by 10 bases, the J end by 4 bases, with 19 bases between. This CDR3 has 14 amino acids.

The chain has TRBV5-1 and TRBJ2-2, with 7 bases fitting TRBD2. There are 16 residues in the CDR3. J lost 5 bases, V lost 4 bases, and 11 bases had no gene match. Germline CDR1 SGHRS, CDR2 YFSETQ. As DNA, the CDR3 is TGCGCCAGCAGCCCTGGACTAGGCCGACGGACCGGGGAGCTGTTTTTT. Amino acids: CASSPGLGRRTGELFF.

V usage is TRBV3-1 (or the pseudogene TRBV3-2) and J usage is TRBJ1-6; no definite D call. Trimming cost V 0 bases and J 7 bases, with 10 bases left between them. The CDR3 is 15 amino acids. The germline gives CDR1 LGHDT, CDR2 YNNKEL (reference sequence). The CDR3 DNA sequence: TGTGCCAGCAGCCAAGATTCAGGAAACAATTCACCCCTCCACTTT. Its protein product is CASSQDSGNNSPLHF.

Here the CDR3 reads CASSKRPVEKLFF. DNA for the CDR3: TGTGCCAGCAGCAAGCGTCCCGTTGAAAAACTGTTTTTT. V usage is TRBV6-5 and J usage is TRBJ1-4, with D unclear. The V and J ends lost 6 bases and 7 bases respectively, with 12 bases between them. The germline V gene has CDR1 MNHEY and CDR2 SVGAGI. The CDR3 loop spans 13 amino acids.

This chain uses TRBV9 with TRBJ1-6; D may be TRBD1 (6 bases). CDR1 and CDR2 (germline): SGDLS, YYNGEE. This CDR3 contains 15 residues. The V gene lost 4 bases and the J gene lost 7 bases, with 15 bases spanning the gap. CDR3 sequence: CASSTALQGNSPLHF. CDR3 DNA: TGTGCCAGCAGCACAGCTCTACAGGGAAATTCACCCCTCCACTTT.

The chain has TRBV2 and TRBJ1-2, with 8 bases fitting TRBD1. Losses at the gene ends were 8 bases for V and 6 bases for J; bases not matched to a gene: 11. CDR3 length equals 14 residues. The germline CDR1 and CDR2 sequences are SNHLY and FYNNEI. CDR3 amino acids: CASRPPDRVDGYTF. The CDR3 DNA follows: TGTGCCAGCCGCCCCCCGGACAGGGTGGATGGCTACACCTTC.

The CDR3 DNA sequence: TGCGCCAGCAGCCAAGAATACAGGGCGGTCAGCAATCAGCCCCAGCATTTT. Translating gives CASSQEYRAVSNQPQHF. The chain links TRBV4-1 to TRBJ1-5, with D perhaps TRBD1 (6 bases). The germline V and J ends were trimmed by 0 bases and 1 base, with 13 bases remaining between them. CDR3 size: 17 residues. Germline V gene data show CDR1 as MGHRA and CDR2 as YSYEKL.

The V call is TRBV5-6, the J call TRBJ1-6; 10 bases are a match to TRBD1. In germline, CDR1 is SGHDT, CDR2 YYEEEE. There are 16 residues in the CDR3. V shed 4 bases, J shed 10 bases, and the junction held 11 bases outside the gene matches. The CDR3 region has the DNA TGTGCCAGCAGCCTCCTGGACAGGGGGACGCGGTCACCCCTCCACTTT. The encoded protein is CASSLLDRGTRSPLHF.

The rearrangement uses TRBV18 and TRBJ2-1; D perhaps matches TRBD2 (6 bases). V shed 0 bases and J shed 4 bases, with 13 bases lying between them. Germline assignment: CDR1 KGHSH and CDR2 LQKENI. The CDR3 is 16 residues long. The CDR3 is CASSPPGGLTYNEQFF. The CDR3, as DNA: TGTGCCAGCTCACCACCGGGCGGACTAACATACAATGAGCAGTTCTTC.

The chain combines TRBV3-1 (or the pseudogene TRBV3-2) with TRBJ2-5, with 11 nucleotides matching TRBD2. This CDR3 contains 16 residues. The germline V gene encodes CDR1 LGHDT and CDR2 YNNKEL (reference sequence). Germline trimming cut 4 bases from V and 7 bases from J; bases unmatched to any gene: 11. Here the CDR3 reads CASSRSPSGGPRTQYF. CDR3 bases: TGTGCCAGCAGCCGGTCGCCTAGCGGGGGGCCTCGGACCCAGTACTTC.

The chain employs TRBV3-1 (or the pseudogene TRBV3-2) and TRBJ2-3; TRBD2 aligns across 15 bases. After removal of 5 bases from V and 1 base from J, the junction contained 13 bases not matched to a gene. Germline V gene lookup returns CDR1 LGHDT and CDR2 YNNKEL (reference sequence). The CDR3 loop spans 20 amino acids. DNA of the CDR3: TGTGCCAGCAGCTTGGGACTAGCGGGGGGAAGGGTAATCGGCACAGATACGCAGTATTTT. Translated: CASSLGLAGGRVIGTDTQYF.

The V gene is TRBV30, the J gene TRBJ1-6; D gene uncertain. Germline assignment: CDR1 GTSNPN and CDR2 SVGIG (reference sequence). Trimming shortened V by 4 bases and J by 14 bases, and 15 bases separated the two germline ends. The CDR3 spans 12 residues. CDR3 sequence reads: CAWTGSSRSLHF. In nucleotides, the CDR3 is TGTGCCTGGACCGGGAGTAGTCGATCCCTCCACTTT.

The V call is TRBV7-9, the J call TRBJ2-5; D ambiguous. Trimming left V 4 bases short and J 4 bases short, with 10 bases between. Per the germline V gene, CDR1 is SEHNR and CDR2 is FQNEAQ (reference sequence). This CDR3 contains 13 residues. The CDR3 loop reads CASSYRRGETQYF. Here the CDR3 DNA reads TGTGCCAGCAGCTACCGCCGAGGAGAGACCCAGTACTTC.

This clone showed up just once. The chain links TRBV13 to TRBJ2-1; TRBD2 agrees at 10 bases. Germline CDR1 and CDR2: PRHDT and FYEKMQ (reference sequence). The CDR3 sequence is 16 residues long. V gave up 5 bases and J gave up 3 bases; unmatched junction bases: 7. The DNA of the CDR3 is TGTGCCAGCAGCCCTCATAGCGGGGGGAACTACAATGAGCAGTTCTTC. As protein: CASSPHSGGNYNEQFF.

The CDR3 DNA sequence: TGTGCCAGCAGTGACCCCAGAACGGGGATCAATCAGCCCCAGCATTTT. It encodes CASSDPRTGINQPQHF. The chain couples TRBV6-4 to TRBJ1-5; D call uncertain. The CDR3 spans 16 residues. The V end was cut by 2 bases, the J end by 3 bases, with 14 bases between. CDR1 and CDR2 (germline): MRHNA, SNTAGT.

The chain combines TRBV28 with TRBJ1-2, with TRBD1 identical over 8 bases. With V trimmed by 6 bases and J by 4 bases, 19 bases remained unmatched. Germline lookup yields CDR1 MDHEN and CDR2 SYDVKM. There are 18 residues in the CDR3. The CDR3 DNA sequence: TGTGCCAGCAGCACCCCGGGGACAGGTTGGGTCGGGGGCTATGGCTACACCTTC. It is translated as CASSTPGTGWVGGYGYTF.